The 21 T cell receptor beta chains below come from one sample, sequenced in a study of blood T cell repertoires in COVID-19. Generated by immunoSEQ multiplex PCR, the TCRdb table keeps only in-frame clones and is missing some. The data contain around 78,000 clones, 82% of them singletons. Specimen: peripheral blood. These receptors were obtained from a human donor in a cohort sampled during active COVID-19.

This clone was found once. The J gene is TRBJ1-4, the V gene TRBV7-2; D remains ambiguous. Germline V gene sequence: CDR1 SGHTA, CDR2 FQGNSA. V lost 5 bases and J lost 0, with 4 bases in between. There are 13 residues in the CDR3. The CDR3 reads CASSPATNEKLFF. The CDR3 region has the DNA TGTGCCAGCAGCCCGGCAACTAATGAAAAACTGTTTTTT.

The rearrangement uses TRBV6-6 and TRBJ1-2, with D unresolved. With 2 bases removed from V and 5 bases from J, the gap between germline ends came to 12 bases. The CDR3 spans 14 residues. CDR1 and CDR2 from the germline V gene are MNHNY and SVGAGI (reference sequence). In DNA form, the CDR3 reads TGTGCCAGCAGTTACCCTCAGGAGGGTTATGGCTACACCTTC. Its translation is CASSYPQEGYGYTF.

V gene TRBV28 combines with J gene TRBJ1-1; 7 bases are a match to TRBD1. The CDR3 is 13 residues long. V shed 1 base and J 8 bases; nucleotides not matched to a gene: 4. CDR1 and CDR2 from the germline V gene are MDHEN and SYDVKM. CDR3 residues: CASSLLQGREAFF. The CDR3 DNA is TGTGCCAGCAGTTTATTACAGGGGAGGGAAGCTTTCTTT.

This sequence joins TRBV5-6 and TRBJ2-3, with D possibly being TRBD1 (6 bases). V gave up 8 bases and J gave up 2 bases, with 15 bases separating them. Germline V gene sequence: CDR1 SGHDT, CDR2 YYEEEE. CDR3 length equals 14 residues. CDR3 DNA: TGTGCCAGTAGTTTGGGGGCCCACACAGATACGCAGTATTTT. It specifies CASSLGAHTDTQYF.

This clone was observed once. This sequence joins TRBV5-1 and TRBJ1-1, with D maybe TRBD1 (5 bases). CDR1 SGHRS and CDR2 YFSETQ come from the germline V gene. CDR3 length: 16 residues. V gave up 0 bases and J gave up 0 bases, with 12 bases separating them. The CDR3 sequence: CASSLALSGMNTEAFF. In nucleotides, the CDR3 is TGCGCCAGCAGCTTGGCCTTATCAGGGATGAACACTGAAGCTTTCTTT.

The V call is TRBV27, the J call TRBJ1-4; TRBD1 agrees at 8 bases. The CDR3 loop spans 15 amino acids. Germline loops: CDR1 MNHEY, CDR2 SMNVEV (reference sequence). V dropped 5 bases and J dropped 5; count of bases not matched to a gene: 7. In DNA form, the CDR3 reads TGTGCCAGCAGTCTATTCAGGGGGCAAAATGAAAAACTGTTTTTT. Translating it yields CASSLFRGQNEKLFF.

The V call is TRBV29-1, the J call TRBJ1-2; TRBD1 is a possible D gene (5 bases). The CDR3 is made up of 13 amino acids. Per the germline V gene, CDR1 is SQVTM and CDR2 is ANQGSEA. The V gene lost 7 bases and the J gene lost 9 bases, with 21 bases spanning the gap. Here the CDR3 reads CSARSGPDRRYTF. As DNA, the CDR3 is TGCAGCGCTCGGTCAGGGCCGGACCGGCGCTACACCTTC.

Written as DNA, the CDR3 is TGTGCCAGCAGCTTAGTAGCTAGCGGGGACGAGCAGTACTTC. Its protein is CASSLVASGDEQYF. The genes are TRBV11-2 and TRBJ2-7; 9 bases fit TRBD2. Looked up from germline, CDR1 is SGHAT and CDR2 is FQNNGV. V was clipped by 1 base and J by 5 bases; unmatched bases: 3. This CDR3 spans 14 amino acids.

The genes are TRBV4-1 and TRBJ1-1; D remains unclear. Germline V gene lookup returns CDR1 MGHRA and CDR2 YSYEKL. Trimming took off 1 base at V and 8 bases at J, with 11 bases between the two ends. CDR3 length equals 13 residues. CDR3 nucleotides: TGCGCCAGCAGCCAAGTGGATGGAGAGGAAGCTTTCTTT. This codes for CASSQVDGEEAFF.

The J gene is TRBJ1-2, the V gene TRBV30; D is possibly TRBD1 (5 bases). Between the trimmed V and J ends, which lost 5 bases and 0 bases, there was a span of 13 bases. The CDR3 loop spans 14 amino acids. Germline values: CDR1 GTSNPN, CDR2 SVGIG (reference sequence). CDR3 sequence reads: CAWLPDKANYGYTF. CDR3 nucleotides: TGTGCCTGGCTCCCGGACAAAGCTAACTATGGCTACACCTTC. The variable domain in full, with the rest retrieved from reference TRBV30 and TRBJ1-2, is SQTIHQWPATLVQPVGSPLSLECTVEGTSNPNLYWYRQAAGRGLQLLFYSVGIGQISSEVPQNLSASRPQDRQFILSSKKLLLSDSGFYLCAWLPDKANYGYTFGSGTRLTVV.

This clone is a singleton in its sample. The chain joins TRBV7-9 to TRBJ1-2, with 9 bases matching TRBD1. The CDR3 is made up of 15 amino acids. V lost 5 bases to trimming and J lost 2 bases; unmatched junction nucleotides: 6. The V gene's germline CDR1 is SEHNR and CDR2 FQNEAQ (reference sequence). DNA for the CDR3: TGTGCCAGCAGCCCCCTAGGGACAGGGAACTATGGCTACACCTTC. Protein product: CASSPLGTGNYGYTF.

This chain uses TRBV6-2 or TRBV6-3 with TRBJ1-5; TRBD1 matches at 10 bases. Unmatched junction bases numbered 7, after V lost 5 bases and J lost 6 bases. The CDR3 extends over 15 amino acids. Germline V gene sequence: CDR1 MNHEY, CDR2 SVGEGT. This CDR3 reads CASSPATGGSQPQHF. DNA for the CDR3: TGTGCCAGCAGTCCCGCGACAGGGGGCTCTCAGCCCCAGCATTTT.

This sequence joins TRBV19 and TRBJ1-2; D perhaps matches TRBD1 (6 bases). CDR3 length: 15 amino acids. Trimming shortened V by 3 bases and J by 6 bases, and 17 bases separated the two germline ends. Germline CDR1 LNHDA, CDR2 SQIVND (reference sequence). Here the CDR3 reads CASSMGLRGANGYTF. CDR3 DNA sequence: TGTGCCAGTAGTATGGGTCTACGGGGGGCGAATGGCTACACCTTC.

This chain connects TRBV3-1 (or the pseudogene TRBV3-2) to TRBJ2-7, with 7 positions matching TRBD1. The germline gives CDR1 LGHDT, CDR2 YNNKEL (reference sequence). This CDR3 has 14 residues. The junction had 8 bases not matched to a gene; V was cut back by 4 bases and J by 5 bases. CDR3 sequence reads: CASSPTTGSNEQYF. In nucleotides, the CDR3 is TGTGCCAGCAGCCCAACGACAGGGAGTAACGAGCAGTACTTC.

This clone was found once. V and J are TRBV6-5 and TRBJ2-3, with 8 positions matching TRBD2. V gave up 11 bases and J gave up 2 bases; unmatched junction bases: 9. Germline V lookup: CDR1 MNHEY, CDR2 SVGAGI. The CDR3 covers 14 residues. The CDR3 nucleotides read TGTGCCGGAAGCGGGGGCCTATACACAGATACGCAGTATTTT. As protein: CAGSGGLYTDTQYF.

The chain links TRBV15 to TRBJ2-7; the match to TRBD1 covers 7 bases. The trim removed 2 bases at V and 3 bases at J, leaving 10 bases unmatched. The CDR3 consists of 16 residues. Per germline, CDR1 LNHNV and CDR2 YYDKDF (reference sequence). CDR3 sequence reads: CATSRTLGQAGYEQYF. CDR3 coding DNA: TGTGCCACCAGCAGAACCCTAGGACAGGCGGGCTACGAGCAGTACTTC.

This clone was seen a few times. J is TRBJ2-2 and V is TRBV10-3, with D possibly TRBD2 on 5 matching bases. The length of the CDR3 is 15 residues. The germline V gene encodes CDR1 ENHRY and CDR2 SYGVKD. Trimming removed 6 bases at V and 1 base at J, with 12 bases between. DNA of the CDR3: TGTGCCATCAGCGGTTCACGGGGGAACACCGGGGAGCTGTTTTTT. Amino acids: CAISGSRGNTGELFF.

The V gene is TRBV5-1, the J gene TRBJ2-5; 7 bases are shared with TRBD1. J lost 3 bases, V lost 0 bases, and 5 bases had no gene match. Looked up from germline, CDR1 is SGHRS and CDR2 is YFSETQ. The CDR3 has 15 amino acids. This CDR3 is CASSLGQGREETQYF. The CDR3 DNA reads TGCGCCAGCAGCTTGGGACAGGGCAGGGAAGAGACCCAGTACTTC.

The V call is TRBV27, the J call TRBJ1-2; D unresolved. V was shortened by 4 bases and J by 5 bases, with 11 bases between the two germline ends. The CDR3 has 13 residues. Germline assignment: CDR1 MNHEY and CDR2 SMNVEV (reference sequence). CDR3 sequence: CASSWAPAYGYTF. CDR3 in DNA: TGTGCCAGCAGTTGGGCACCCGCTTATGGCTACACCTTC.

The rearrangement uses TRBV30 and TRBJ2-2; D is ambiguous. Deletions cut 0 bases from V and 1 base from J, with 12 bases between. Germline lookup yields CDR1 GTSNPN and CDR2 SVGIG (reference sequence). The CDR3 has 16 amino acids. CDR3: CAWSVARIGNTGELFF. DNA for the CDR3: TGTGCCTGGAGTGTAGCCCGTATTGGGAACACCGGGGAGCTGTTTTTT.

The DNA of the CDR3 is TGTGCCAGCAGTTACGGTTTAGCACGCCAAGAGACCCAGTACTTC. Translated, it gives CASSYGLARQETQYF. The chain carries TRBV6-5 and TRBJ2-5, with no clear D. The CDR3 length is 15 residues. Per germline, CDR1 MNHEY and CDR2 SVGAGI. V was pared by 2 bases and J by 1 base, with 11 bases between.